This entry is about one TCR beta chain. Its target is not known. The table came from immunoSEQ multiplex PCR; TCRdb's copy has only in-frame clones and leaves some out. Of some 120,000 clones detected, roughly nine tenths appear once; the ten largest clones hold roughly 4.2%. This entry comes from a study of T cell responses to AZD1222 COVID-19 vaccine. Findings of the study overall: Following two doses of AZD1222, Spike-specific TCR breadth and depth rose. CD4 TCRs linked to vaccination spanned spike, dominating at 160-218 and 743-854. Donor demographics were predominantly white British with a female majority; clonal diversity may be underestimated. In the spike-specific TCR repertoire, nearly half reportedly target unmutated variant regions.

The CDR3 consists of 13 residues. Per the germline V gene, CDR1 is SNHLY and CDR2 is FYNNEI. The rearrangement uses TRBV2 and TRBJ2-1, with TRBD1 as a possible D gene (5 bases). Source: peripheral blood, taken on day 0 of AZD1222 vaccination. This clonotype was obtained from an adult in good health. The CDR3 spells CATLFGADNEQFF. CDR3 bases: TGTGCTACCCTGTTTGGGGCGGACAATGAGCAGTTCTTC.